This TCR beta chain was documented in a study of regulatory T cells in long-lasting Graves disease. Time point noted: persistent/refractory GD, antithyroid drugs over 5 years with positive TRAb. Preparation of the TCR library used RNA extracted from PBMCs. Combining iRepertoire HTBI primers with Arm-PCR of CDR3 regions, the authors built TCR beta libraries. MiXCR, run by TCRdb on the multiplex PCR reads, gives a single entry per CDR3 protein. The data contain 300,000 to 350,000 distinct CDR3 sequences, around 19% of them singletons. Germline CDR1 SGHVS, CDR2 FQNEAQ. This CDR3 is built from 18 residues. This clonotype has just one count. A much larger clone lies one base from this, so it may be a read error.

This receptor was obtained from a female donor with Graves disease. This rearrangement joins TRBV7-8 to TRBJ2-7, with TRBD2 identical over 13 bases. The sample was peripheral blood mononuclear cells (PBMCs), taken when the disease was refractory, from a patient treated with antithyroid drugs. The CDR3 nucleotides read TGTGTCAGCAGCTTAGCCCGGAGACTAGCGGGAGGTCTCTACGAGCAGTACTTC. Translation: CVSSLARRLAGGLYEQYF.